This TCR beta chain was identified during a study of blood T cell repertoires in COVID-19. This clone was seen once. As handled by the study authors: Amplification from reference gene primers served as the basis for estimated nucleated cell counts. TCRdb keeps only in-frame clones here, not all; method: immunoSEQ multiplex PCR. The V and J calls and clone size come from that table; D and trimming were worked out from the DNA. The profile shows more than 150,000 clones, around 85% of them singletons. The CDR3 spans 15 residues. The V end was cut by 3 bases, the J end by 2 bases, with 8 bases between. CDR1 KGHSH and CDR2 LQKENI come from the germline V gene.

The sequenced sample was peripheral blood. The V call is TRBV18, the J call TRBJ1-6; perhaps TRBD1 as D (5 bases). The clonotype was recovered from a man aged 55 to 69 with acute or convalescent COVID-19. The CDR3, as DNA: TGTGCCAGCTCACCGGCGGGACCCTATAATTCACCCCTCCACTTT. Translation: CASSPAGPYNSPLHF.